This T cell receptor (beta chain) derives from a study of a mutant IDH1 vaccine in newly diagnosed glioma. Study information: First vaccine doses came 4-6 weeks after radiotherapy alone, or with temozolomide cycles.

Using immunoSEQ multiplex PCR, the repertoire was profiled, and TCRdb retains in-frame clones only, with some absent. The table records 45,000 to 60,000 clones, 88% of them present only once. Time point reported: week 35, safety follow-up. Each vaccine dose was 300 ug of mutant IDH1 20-mer peptide, with topical imiquimod. On this clone: Its antigen remains unknown.

The CDR3 runs to 15 residues. Looked up from germline, CDR1 is MNHEY and CDR2 is SMNVEV (reference sequence). Trimming took off 1 base at V and 6 bases at J, with 14 bases between the two ends. The V and J genes are TRBV27 and TRBJ2-3; D ambiguous. The sample was PBMCs, taken from a glioma patient whose treatment included an IDH1 peptide vaccine. The sequence was obtained from a woman aged 40 to 55 with glioma. The CDR3 nucleotides read TGTGCCAGCAGTTTATTGGAAGGGTTCCTGGATACGCAGTATTTT. This gives the protein CASSLLEGFLDTQYF.